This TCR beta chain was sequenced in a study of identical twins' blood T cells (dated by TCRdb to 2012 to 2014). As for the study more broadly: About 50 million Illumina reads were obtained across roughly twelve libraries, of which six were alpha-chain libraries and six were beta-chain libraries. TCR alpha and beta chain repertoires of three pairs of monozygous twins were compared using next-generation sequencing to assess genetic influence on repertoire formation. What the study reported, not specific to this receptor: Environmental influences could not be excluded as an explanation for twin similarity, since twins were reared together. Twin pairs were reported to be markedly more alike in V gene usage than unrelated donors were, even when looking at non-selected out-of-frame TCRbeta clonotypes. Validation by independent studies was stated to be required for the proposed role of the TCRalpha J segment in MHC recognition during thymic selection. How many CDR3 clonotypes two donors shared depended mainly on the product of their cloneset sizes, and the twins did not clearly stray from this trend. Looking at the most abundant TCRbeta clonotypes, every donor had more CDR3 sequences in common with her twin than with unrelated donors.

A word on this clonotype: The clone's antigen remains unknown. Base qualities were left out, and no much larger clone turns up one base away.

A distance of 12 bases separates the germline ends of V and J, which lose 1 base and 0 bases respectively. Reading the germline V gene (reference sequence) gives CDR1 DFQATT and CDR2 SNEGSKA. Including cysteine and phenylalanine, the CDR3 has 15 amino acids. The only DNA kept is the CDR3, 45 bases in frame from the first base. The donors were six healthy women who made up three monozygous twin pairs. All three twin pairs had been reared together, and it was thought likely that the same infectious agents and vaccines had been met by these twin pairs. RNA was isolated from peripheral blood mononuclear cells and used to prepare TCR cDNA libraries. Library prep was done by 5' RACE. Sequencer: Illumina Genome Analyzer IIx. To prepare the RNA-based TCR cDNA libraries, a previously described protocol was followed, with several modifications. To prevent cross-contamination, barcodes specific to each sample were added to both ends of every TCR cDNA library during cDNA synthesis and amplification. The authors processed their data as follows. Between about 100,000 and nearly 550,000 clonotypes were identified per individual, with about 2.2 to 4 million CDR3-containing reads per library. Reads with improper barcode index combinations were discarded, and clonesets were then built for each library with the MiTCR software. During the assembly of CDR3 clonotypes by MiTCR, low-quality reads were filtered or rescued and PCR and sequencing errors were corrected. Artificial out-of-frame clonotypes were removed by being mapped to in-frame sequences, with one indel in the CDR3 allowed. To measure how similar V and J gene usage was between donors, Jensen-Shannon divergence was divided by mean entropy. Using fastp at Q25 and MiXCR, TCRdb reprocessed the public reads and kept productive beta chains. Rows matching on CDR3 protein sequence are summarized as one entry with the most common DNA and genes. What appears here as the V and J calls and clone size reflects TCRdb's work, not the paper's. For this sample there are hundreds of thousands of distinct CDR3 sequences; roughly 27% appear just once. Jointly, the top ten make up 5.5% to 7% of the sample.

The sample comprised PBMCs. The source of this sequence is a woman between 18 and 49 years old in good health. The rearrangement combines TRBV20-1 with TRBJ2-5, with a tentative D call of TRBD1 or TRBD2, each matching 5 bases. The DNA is TGCAGTGCTAGAGCCAAGGGACGCTACCAAGAGACCCAGTACTTC. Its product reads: CSARAKGRYQETQYF.